This TCR beta chain comes out of a study of T-cell memory formation after mild COVID-19. V gave up 2 bases and J gave up 8 bases, with 11 bases separating them. Germline values: CDR1 SGHRS, CDR2 YFSETQ. This CDR3 spans 14 amino acids. Sample barcodes and UMIs were carried by the TCR alpha and TCR beta cDNA libraries that 5'RACE generated with constant-segment primers. TCRdb redid the calling of the 5' RACE reads with MiXCR, one entry per CDR3 protein. The repertoire holds roughly 130,000 distinct CDR3 sequences, over 15% seen once, with 4.5% to 5.5% in the top ten. This chain connects TRBV5-1 to TRBJ1-6, with D possibly matching TRBD1 (6 bases). This TCR was sampled from a man between 18 and 35 years old who had mild COVID-19 (a few samples of this study predate the infection). Cell type and time point are not known. Sequencing was performed on PBMCs or a T cell subset sorted from them (not recorded which). The CDR3 reads CASSLQGGDSPLHF. Written as DNA, the CDR3 is TGCGCCAGCAGCTTACAGGGTGGTGATTCACCCCTCCACTTT.